The clone carrying this T cell receptor beta chain was seen only once. Trimming cost V 6 bases and J 6 bases, with 9 bases left between them. The germline V gene has CDR1 SNHLY and CDR2 FYNNEI. The CDR3 is made up of 13 amino acids. The sample originates from a study of blood T cell repertoires in COVID-19. Per the original methods: Amplification from reference gene primers served as the basis for estimated nucleated cell counts. Only in-frame clones appear in the TCRdb table, and some are missing; sequencing was by immunoSEQ multiplex PCR. The V and J calls and the clone size are those of that table, but D and trimming were determined from the DNA. The data contain 130,000 to 150,000 clones, 75% to 85% of them singletons.

The source material was peripheral blood. J is TRBJ1-6 and V is TRBV2, with D unclear. The sequence derives from a man in his 60s with active or convalescent COVID-19. The CDR3: CASRAGINSPLHF. The DNA for the CDR3 is TGTGCCAGCAGGGCAGGCATTAATTCACCCCTCCACTTT.